This TCR beta chain comes out of a study of T cell responses to AZD1222 COVID-19 vaccine. Using immunoSEQ multiplex PCR, the repertoire was profiled, and TCRdb retains in-frame clones only, with some absent. The sample lists 70,000 or so clones, more than 70% seen once, with 7.8% in the top ten. The material was peripheral blood, obtained on day 0 of AZD1222 vaccination. The clonotype was recovered from an adult in good health.

CDR3 residues: CATSREGIPGAEAFF. DNA of the CDR3: TGTGCCACCAGCAGAGAGGGCATCCCCGGGGCTGAAGCTTTCTTT. The chain links TRBV15 to TRBJ1-1; D remains ambiguous. CDR1 is LNHNV and CDR2 is YYDKDF in the germline V gene (reference sequence). CDR3 length: 15 residues. Deletions cut 0 bases from V and 6 bases from J, with 14 bases between.